This T cell receptor (beta chain) comes out of a study of blood T cell repertoires in COVID-19. Profiling relied on immunoSEQ multiplex PCR, and the TCRdb table lists in-frame clones only, not all of them. The data hold about 320,000 clones, with around 90% observed a single time. With 6 bases clipped from V and 6 bases from J, the junction kept 7 bases outside the gene matches. Germline lookup yields CDR1 SGHVS and CDR2 FQNEAQ. The CDR3 has 14 amino acids. The sequencing sample was made of PBMCs or T cells enriched from blood (not recorded which). The sequence came from a man aged 55-75 years who had recovered from COVID-19. This chain uses TRBV7-8 with TRBJ1-2, with 10 bases matching TRBD1. The CDR3 region is CASSPGTGADGYTF. CDR3 nucleotide sequence: TGTGCCAGCAGTCCCGGGACAGGGGCCGATGGCTACACCTTC. Drawing the rest from reference TRBV7-8 and TRBJ1-2, the complete variable domain is GAGVSQSPRYKVAKRGQDVALRCDPISGHVSLFWYQQALGQGPEFLTYFQNEAQLDKSGLPSDRFFAERPEGSVSTLKIQRTQQEDSAVYLCASSPGTGADGYTFGSGTRLTVV.